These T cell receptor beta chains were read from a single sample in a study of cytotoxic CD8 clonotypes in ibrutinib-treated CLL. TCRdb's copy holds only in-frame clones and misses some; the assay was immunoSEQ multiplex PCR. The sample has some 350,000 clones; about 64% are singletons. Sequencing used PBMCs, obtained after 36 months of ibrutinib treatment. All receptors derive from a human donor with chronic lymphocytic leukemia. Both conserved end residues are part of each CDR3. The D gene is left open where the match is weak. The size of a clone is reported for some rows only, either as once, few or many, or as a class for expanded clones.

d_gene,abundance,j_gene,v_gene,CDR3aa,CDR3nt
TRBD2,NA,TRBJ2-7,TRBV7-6,CASSWSSGRAPHEQYF,TGTGCCAGCAGCTGGAGTAGCGGGAGGGCCCCCCACGAGCAGTACTTC
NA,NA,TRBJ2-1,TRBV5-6,CASSLRGLEFF,TGTGCCAGCAGCTTGCGTGGGCTGGAGTTCTTC
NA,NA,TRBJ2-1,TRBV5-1,CASSLEGSPYNEQFF,TGCGCCAGCAGCTTGGAGGGATCTCCCTACAATGAGCAGTTCTTC
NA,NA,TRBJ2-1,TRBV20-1,CSARQGYEQFF,TGCAGTGCTAGACAAGGGTATGAGCAGTTCTTC
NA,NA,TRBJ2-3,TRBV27,CASSLYAGSSTDTQYF,TGTGCCAGCAGTTTATATGCTGGGTCTAGCACAGATACGCAGTATTTT
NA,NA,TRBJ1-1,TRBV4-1,CASSQRGGGRTEAFF,TGCGCCAGCAGCCAAAGGGGAGGGGGACGTACTGAAGCTTTCTTT
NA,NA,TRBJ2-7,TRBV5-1,CASSLEVPPYEQYF,TGCGCCAGCAGCTTGGAAGTGCCACCCTACGAGCAGTACTTC
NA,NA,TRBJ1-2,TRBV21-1,CASSSLGQGSRYGYTF,TGTGCCAGCAGCAGCCTGGGACAGGGGAGCAGATATGGCTACACCTTC
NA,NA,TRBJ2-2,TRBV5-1,CASSLTAASNTGELFF,TGCGCCAGCAGCTTGACGGCTGCCTCGAACACCGGGGAGCTGTTTTTT
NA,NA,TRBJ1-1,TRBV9,CASSVGGGGNRWGEAFF,TGTGCCAGCAGCGTAGGGGGTGGAGGGAACCGGTGGGGTGAAGCTTTCTTT
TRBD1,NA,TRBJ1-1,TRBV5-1,CASSLQGAIENTEAFF,TGCGCCAGCAGCTTGCAGGGGGCCATAGAGAACACTGAAGCTTTCTTT
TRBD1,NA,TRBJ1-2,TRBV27,CASRSTDRSYGYTF,TGTGCCAGCAGGAGTACGGACAGGTCCTATGGCTACACCTTC
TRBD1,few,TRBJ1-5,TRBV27,CASSTDREGNQPQHF,TGTGCCAGCAGTACGGACAGGGAGGGCAATCAGCCCCAGCATTTT
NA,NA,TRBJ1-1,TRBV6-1,CASSWARGAFF,TGTGCCTCCTCCTGGGCCCGGGGCGCTTTCTTT
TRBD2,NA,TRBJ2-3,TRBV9,CASSVWGSGGTDTQYF,TGTGCCAGCAGCGTATGGGGTAGCGGGGGGACAGATACGCAGTATTTT
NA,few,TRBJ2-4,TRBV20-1,CSARDLDIQYF,TGCAGTGCTAGAGATCTAGACATTCAGTACTTC
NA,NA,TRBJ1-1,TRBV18,CASSQTVNTEAFF,TGTGCCAGCTCACAGACAGTTAACACTGAAGCTTTCTTT
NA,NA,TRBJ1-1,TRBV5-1,CASSLWVNTEAFF,TGCGCCAGCAGCTTGTGGGTTAACACTGAAGCTTTCTTT
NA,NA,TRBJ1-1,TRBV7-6,CASSLDRDTEAFF,TGTGCCAGCAGCTTAGATCGTGACACTGAAGCTTTCTTT
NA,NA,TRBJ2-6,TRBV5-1,CASSQRRDTGSGANVLTF,TGCGCCAGCAGCCAGAGGCGGGACACAGGCTCTGGGGCCAACGTCCTGACTTTC
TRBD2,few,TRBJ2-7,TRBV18,CASSPLKTSGSGRWGEQYF,TGTGCCAGCTCACCACTTAAGACTAGCGGGAGCGGAAGATGGGGCGAGCAGTACTTC
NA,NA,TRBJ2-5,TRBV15,CATSRDLRRETQYF,TGTGCCACCAGCAGAGATCTGAGGCGGGAGACCCAGTACTTC
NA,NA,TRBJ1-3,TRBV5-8,CASTPGGSHSGNTIYF,TGTGCCAGCACCCCGGGGGGGTCCCACTCTGGAAACACCATATATTTT
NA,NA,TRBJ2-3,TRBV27,CASSLRSYSDTQYF,TGTGCCAGCAGTTTAAGGTCTTACTCAGATACGCAGTATTTT
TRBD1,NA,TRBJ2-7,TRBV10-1,CASSEDPGQGYEQYF,TGCGCCAGCAGTGAGGACCCGGGACAGGGATACGAGCAGTACTTC
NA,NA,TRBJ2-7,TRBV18,CASSPSSGTEQYF,TGTGCCAGCTCACCTTCGTCGGGGACCGAGCAGTACTTC
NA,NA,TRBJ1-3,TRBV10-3,CAITKSGNTIYF,TGTGCCATCACCAAATCTGGAAACACCATATATTTT
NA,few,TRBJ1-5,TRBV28,CASNHRARDNQPQHF,TGTGCCAGCAATCACAGGGCCCGCGATAATCAGCCCCAGCATTTT
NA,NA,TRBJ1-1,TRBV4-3,CASSQEGTIRNTEAFF,TGCGCCAGCAGCCAAGAAGGGACCATCCGAAACACTGAAGCTTTCTTT
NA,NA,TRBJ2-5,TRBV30,CAWSVKGSTQYF,TGTGCCTGGAGTGTAAAGGGATCGACCCAGTACTTC
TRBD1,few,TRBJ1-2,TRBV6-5,CASSTQGYYGYTF,TGTGCCAGCAGTACACAGGGGTACTATGGCTACACCTTC
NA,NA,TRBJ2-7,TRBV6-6,CASSSLREQYF,TGTGCCAGCAGTTCTTTGCGCGAGCAGTACTTC
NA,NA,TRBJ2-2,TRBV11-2,CASSLYFRAGDITGELFF,TGTGCCAGCAGCTTATATTTTCGCGCAGGTGATATTACCGGGGAGCTGTTTTTT
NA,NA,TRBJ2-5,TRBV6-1,CASSEARGRETQYF,TGTGCCAGCAGTGAGGCAAGGGGTAGGGAGACCCAGTACTTC
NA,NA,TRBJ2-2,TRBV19,CASSIVGTNTGELFF,TGTGCCAGTAGTATCGTGGGTACGAACACCGGGGAGCTGTTTTTT
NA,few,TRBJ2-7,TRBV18,CASSPPSSEQYF,TGTGCCAGCTCACCACCGAGCTCGGAGCAGTACTTC
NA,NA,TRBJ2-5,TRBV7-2,CASSPRETQYF,TGTGCCAGCAGCCCACGGGAGACCCAGTACTTC
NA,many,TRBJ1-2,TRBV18,CASSPSEGWGGYTF,TGTGCCAGCTCCCCGTCCGAGGGATGGGGTGGCTACACCTTC
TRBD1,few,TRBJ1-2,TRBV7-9,CASSPQGGPHYGYTF,TGTGCCAGCAGCCCCCAGGGGGGACCACACTATGGCTACACCTTC
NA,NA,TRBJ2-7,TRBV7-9,CASSPRDGSYEQYF,TGTGCCAGCAGCCCCCGGGACGGTAGCTACGAGCAGTACTTC
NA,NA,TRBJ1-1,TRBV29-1,CSVGGGGTEAFF,TGCAGCGTAGGCGGAGGGGGTACTGAAGCTTTCTTT
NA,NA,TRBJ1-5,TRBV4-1,CASSQDRPGDQPQHF,TGCGCCAGCAGCCAAGACCGGCCCGGGGACCAGCCCCAGCATTTT
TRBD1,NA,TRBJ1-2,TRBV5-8,CASSLLPDREFKGSYYGYTF,TGTGCCAGCAGCTTGCTCCCGGACAGGGAATTCAAGGGCTCGTACTATGGCTACACCTTC